A single sample gave rise to the 18 T cell receptor beta chains below, sequenced in a study of T cell repertoires in cytomegalovirus infection. These receptors have no identified antigens. Via MiXCR, TCRdb re-called the reads, giving one row per CDR3 protein. The sample shows some 920,000 distinct CDR3 sequences, around 30% of them seen only once. The source material was cultured CD8+ T cells from PBMCs, sampled from culture after CMV antigen stimulation. Every receptor here comes from a human donor in good health (CMV status not recorded). Some clones in this sample may be carry-over from other donors' samples.

This clonotype was seen at least ten times. This chain connects TRBV7-8 to TRBJ1-1; maybe TRBD1 (5 bases). Trimming cost V 5 bases and J 4 bases, with 11 bases left between them. Looked up from germline, CDR1 is SGHVS and CDR2 is FQNEAQ. The CDR3 is 13 amino acids. CDR3 sequence: CASSTGHITEAFF. CDR3 nucleotide sequence: TGTGCCAGCAGCACAGGACATATCACTGAAGCTTTCTTT. Using reference TRBV7-8 and TRBJ1-1 for the parts outside the CDR3, the full variable domain is GAGVSQSPRYKVAKRGQDVALRCDPISGHVSLFWYQQALGQGPEFLTYFQNEAQLDKSGLPSDRFFAERPEGSVSTLKIQRTQQEDSAVYLCASSTGHITEAFFGQGTRLTVV.

This clonotype was seen only a few times. This chain connects TRBV7-3 to TRBJ2-3, with D uncertain. Deletions cut 0 bases from V and 4 bases from J, with 11 bases between. The length of the CDR3 is 15 residues. Germline loops: CDR1 SGHTA, CDR2 FQGTGA. This chain's CDR3 is CASSLTPISSDTQYF. CDR3 sequence (DNA): TGTGCCAGCAGCTTAACGCCGATTAGTTCAGATACGCAGTATTTT. Using reference TRBV7-3 and TRBJ2-3 for the parts outside the CDR3, the full variable domain is GAGVSQTPSNKVTEKGKYVELRCDPISGHTALYWYRQSLGQGPEFLIYFQGTGAADDSGLPNDRFFAVRPEGSVSTLKIQRTERGDSAVYLCASSLTPISSDTQYFGPGTRLTVL.

The chain has TRBV4-1 and TRBJ2-2; a possible D gene is TRBD2 (6 bases). This CDR3 is built from 14 residues. The V and J ends lost 2 bases and 7 bases respectively, with 11 bases between them. Per germline, CDR1 MGHRA and CDR2 YSYEKL. CDR3 loop: CASSQSPRGGELFF. Here the CDR3 DNA reads TGCGCCAGCAGCCAATCCCCGCGGGGCGGGGAGCTGTTTTTT.

The chain uses TRBV6-2 or TRBV6-3 and TRBJ2-7; perhaps TRBD1 as D (6 bases). This CDR3 contains 12 residues. The germline V gene encodes CDR1 MNHEY and CDR2 SVGEGT. Deletions cut 8 bases from V and 3 bases from J, with 11 bases between. CDR3 loop: CASLGHRYEQYF. The DNA for the CDR3 is TGTGCCAGCCTGGGACACCGCTACGAGCAGTACTTC.

The genes are TRBV7-4 and TRBJ2-7, with D possibly matching TRBD1 (7 bases). This CDR3 is built from 15 residues. V was cut by 5 bases and J by 2 bases, with 16 bases left in between. Germline values: CDR1 SGHVT, CDR2 SQSDAQ. This CDR3 reads CASSPGGTPPYEQYF. The CDR3 nucleotides read TGTGCCAGCAGCCCAGGGGGGACCCCTCCCTACGAGCAGTACTTC.

This clonotype has a handful of counts. The chain combines TRBV19 with TRBJ1-2; unclear D gene. This CDR3 spans 14 amino acids. The germline gives CDR1 LNHDA, CDR2 SQIVND (reference sequence). The V gene lost 1 base and the J gene lost 2 bases, with 8 bases spanning the gap. The CDR3, as DNA: TGTGCCAGTAGTATAGGGAGAGGGAACTATGGCTACACCTTC. Its protein is CASSIGRGNYGYTF.

This clonotype was seen more than once but under ten times. The V call is TRBV20-1, the J call TRBJ2-1; D may be TRBD1 or TRBD2 (6 bases each). CDR1 is DFQATT, CDR2 SNEGSKA, per germline (reference sequence). This CDR3 has 15 residues. V was cut by 7 bases and J by 3 bases, with 19 bases left in between. The CDR3 DNA sequence: TGCAGTGGAGTGAAGGAGGGGGGATTCTACAATGAGCAGTTCTTC. Its translation is CSGVKEGGFYNEQFF.

The J gene is TRBJ2-3, the V gene TRBV27, with 13 nucleotides matching TRBD2. Trimming removed 4 bases from V and 6 bases from J; junction bases left unmatched: 7. CDR3 length equals 16 residues. CDR1 is MNHEY and CDR2 is SMNVEV in the germline V gene (reference sequence). CDR3 bases: TGTGCCAGCAGTTATGGACTAGCGGGGGTTGGGGATACGCAGTATTTT. It encodes CASSYGLAGVGDTQYF.

This clonotype was detected ten times or more. The genes are TRBV7-9 and TRBJ1-1, with unresolved D. Trimming left V 5 bases short and J 7 bases short, with 2 bases between. Germline values: CDR1 SEHNR, CDR2 FQNEAQ (reference sequence). The CDR3 sequence is 9 residues long. The DNA of the CDR3 is TGTGCCAGCAGCCATGAAGCTTTCTTT. This encodes CASSHEAFF.

A remark on this clonotype: Mismatch with germline at one junction end may stem from a read error. The genes are TRBV11-2 and TRBJ2-3; 7 positions agree with TRBD2. The length of the CDR3 is 11 residues. Germline values: CDR1 SGHAT, CDR2 FQNNGV. The CDR3 DNA sequence: TGTGCCAGCAGCTCCGCCGGGACTACCTCTTTT. Its translation is CASSSAGTTSF.

This clonotype was picked up many times. The CDR3 sequence: CASSISDTGNTIYF. CDR3 in DNA: TGTGCCAGCAGCATTAGTGACACCGGAAACACCATATATTTT. The chain has TRBV7-9 and TRBJ1-3; D unresolved. The CDR3 spans 14 residues. CDR1 is SEHNR, CDR2 FQNEAQ, per germline (reference sequence). Between the trimmed V and J ends, which lost 5 bases and 4 bases, there was a span of 12 bases.

The chain has TRBV25-1 and TRBJ2-1; no firm D call. The V and J ends lost 3 bases and 1 base respectively, with 7 bases between them. Germline CDR1 and CDR2: MGHDK and SYGVNS. This CDR3 comprises 14 residues. CDR3 loop: CASSDSRSYNEQFF. DNA of the CDR3: TGTGCCAGCAGTGATAGCAGGTCCTACAATGAGCAGTTCTTC. The full variable domain, in which reference TRBV25-1 and TRBJ2-1 provide the parts outside the CDR3, is EADIYQTPRYLVIGTGKKITLECSQTMGHDKMYWYQQDPGMELHLIHYSYGVNSTEKGDLSSESTVSRIRTEHFPLTLESARPSHTSQYLCASSDSRSYNEQFFGPGTRLTVL.

The chain has TRBV24-1 and TRBJ2-1; D not certain. The V and J ends lost 5 bases and 8 bases respectively, with 15 bases between them. The CDR3 is 14 amino acids. The germline V gene encodes CDR1 KGHDR and CDR2 SFDVKD. The DNA for the CDR3 is TGTGCCACCAGTGCGCAGGAAACCAACTATGAGCAGTTCTTC. Amino acid sequence: CATSAQETNYEQFF.

The chain has TRBV7-9 and TRBJ2-5, with 10 nucleotides matching TRBD2. This CDR3 region has 17 residues. CDR1 SEHNR and CDR2 FQNEAQ come from the germline V gene (reference sequence). J was trimmed by 4 bases and V by 5 bases; bases with no gene match: 13. CDR3 DNA: TGTGCCAGCAGCCAGACCAATCTGGGACTAGCGTTAGAGACCCAGTACTTC. Translated: CASSQTNLGLALETQYF.

V and J are TRBV7-8 and TRBJ1-2, with 7 bases fitting TRBD1. In germline, CDR1 is SGHVS, CDR2 FQNEAQ. The V and J ends lost 5 bases and 3 bases, in that order; junction bases with no gene match: 9. The CDR3 contains 15 residues. The CDR3 sequence: CASSGGTVYDYGYTF. The CDR3 DNA follows: TGTGCCAGCAGCGGAGGGACAGTCTACGACTATGGCTACACCTTC.

The genes are TRBV5-4 and TRBJ2-5, with a weak D call TRBD2 (6 bases). Germline CDR1 SGHNT, CDR2 YYREEE (reference sequence). V was clipped by 4 bases and J by 5 bases, with 18 bases between them. There are 15 residues in the CDR3. The CDR3 DNA reads TGTGCCAGCAGCCTCAGAGGAGGGCGCGGGGAGACCCAGTACTTC. Amino acid sequence: CASSLRGGRGETQYF.

The sample holds a few counts of this clonotype. This chain uses TRBV10-2 with TRBJ1-2; 9 bases are shared with TRBD1. Germline CDR1 is WSHSY and CDR2 is SAAADI. The CDR3 contains 15 residues. After removal of 4 bases from V and 2 bases from J, the junction contained 5 bases not matched to a gene. CDR3 sequence (DNA): TGCGCCAGCAGTGGAGAAGGACAGGGGAACTATGGCTACACCTTC. It encodes CASSGEGQGNYGYTF.

In its sample, this clonotype was seen many times. The V gene is TRBV6-1, the J gene TRBJ2-5; a possible D gene is TRBD2 (6 bases). V was shortened by 0 bases and J by 0 bases, with 8 bases between the two germline ends. Germline V gives CDR1 MNHNS, CDR2 SASEGT. The CDR3 is 15 amino acids. CDR3 region: CASSEARGYQETQYF. The CDR3 nucleotides are TGTGCCAGCAGTGAAGCGCGGGGTTACCAAGAGACCCAGTACTTC.